The rows below give T cell receptor beta chains drawn from one sample of a study of cytomegalovirus exposure and HLA in healthy donors. Clones were sequenced by immunoSEQ multiplex PCR, and TCRdb holds only the in-frame ones, with some missing. Of about 200,000 clones in the sample, roughly 80% were seen once. The material sequenced was PBMCs. The receptors shown here come from a woman in her thirties or forties in good health and CMV-seronegative. The CDR3 runs from the conserved cysteine through the conserved F or W. D genes are given only for firm matches. The size field is filled for only some rows; it gives once, few, many or a size class.

CDR3 DNA,CDR3 protein,D gene,J gene,clone size,CDR3 length,V gene
TGTGCCAGTAGTATAGTCCCGGGAGACGAGCAGTACTTC,CASSIVPGDEQYF,-,TRBJ2-7,-,13,TRBV19
TGCGCCAGCAGTGTGCTCTCGCAGTACAATGAGCAGTTCTTC,CASSVLSQYNEQFF,-,TRBJ2-1,once,14,TRBV10-2
TGTGCCACCAGCAGCAGTCTAGCGGCCCTCGCAGATACGCAGTATTTT,CATSSSLAALADTQYF,TRBD2,TRBJ2-3,few,16,TRBV15
TGTGCCAGCAGCGCGAAGCGGAGCTCCTACAATGAGCAGTTCTTC,CASSAKRSSYNEQFF,-,TRBJ2-1,-,15,TRBV9
TGTGCCAGCAGCCTAGACAGGGACACTGAAGCTTTCTTT,CASSLDRDTEAFF,TRBD1,TRBJ1-1,-,13,TRBV7-3
TGTGCCAGCAGCTTACGGGCGGAGGCCAGCGGGGGAGGGTACGAGCAGTACTTC,CASSLRAEASGGGYEQYF,TRBD2,TRBJ2-7,-,18,TRBV7-8
TGTGCCAGCAGCTTATTAATGGGGGGGGGAAACATTCAGTACTTC,CASSLLMGGGNIQYF,TRBD2,TRBJ2-4,-,15,TRBV7-9
TGTGCCAGCAGTGAGCCTAGCGGCTATACCAAAAACATTCAGTACTTC,CASSEPSGYTKNIQYF,TRBD2,TRBJ2-4,-,16,TRBV2
TGTGCCAGCTCACCCCCCTCGATATACGAGGAGCAGTACTTC,CASSPPSIYEEQYF,-,TRBJ2-7,once,14,TRBV18
TGCGCCAGCAGCACGGACAGGGGACGCACTGAAGCTTTCTTT,CASSTDRGRTEAFF,TRBD1,TRBJ1-1,-,14,TRBV5-1
TGTGCCAGCAGCCCGAGCGGTCGGGACAGGGGGCTCGAAGGGTCCGAGCAGTACTTC,CASSPSGRDRGLEGSEQYF,TRBD1,TRBJ2-7,-,19,TRBV9
TGTGCCTGGACCCTGCAGGGGGGTAATTCACCCCTCCACTTT,CAWTLQGGNSPLHF,TRBD1,TRBJ1-6,-,14,TRBV30
TGTGCCAGCTCACTGGGACAGCAGGGCAATCAGCCCCAGCATTTT,CASSLGQQGNQPQHF,TRBD1,TRBJ1-5,-,15,TRBV18
TGTGCCAGCTCACCGCGGGACAGGGGGTCGGGATACACTGAAGCTTTCTTT,CASSPRDRGSGYTEAFF,TRBD1,TRBJ1-1,-,17,TRBV18
TGTGCCACCGAGGCGGCGGGGCGGGCCGGGGAGCTGTTTTTT,CATEAAGRAGELFF,-,TRBJ2-2,-,14,TRBV28
TGTGCCAGCAGTTACAGTTTAGGGGGGGGTGAGCAGTTCTTC,CASSYSLGGGEQFF,-,TRBJ2-1,-,14,TRBV6-5
TGTGCCAGCAGTCCCGGGACTTCCCCTTTGAACACTGAAGCTTTCTTT,CASSPGTSPLNTEAFF,-,TRBJ1-1,-,16,TRBV6-4
TGTGCCGGCCAACAGGGAACGTACTCCTACAATGAGCAGTTCTTC,CAGQQGTYSYNEQFF,-,TRBJ2-1,-,15,TRBV5-8
TGTGCCAGCAGTTTAGGGCCTAGCGGGAGAACCAGTGGAGAGCAGTACTTC,CASSLGPSGRTSGEQYF,TRBD2,TRBJ2-7,-,17,TRBV27
TGTGCCAGCAGCTGGCTACAGGGAAACACTGAAGCTTTCTTT,CASSWLQGNTEAFF,-,TRBJ1-1,-,14,TRBV7-9
TGTGCCAGCAGTATAGGGGCGGGGTCCCACAATGAGCAGTTCTTC,CASSIGAGSHNEQFF,-,TRBJ2-1,-,15,TRBV7-7
TGTGCCAGCAGTTCGCAGGGGGGAGCTGAAGCTTTCTTT,CASSSQGGAEAFF,TRBD1,TRBJ1-1,-,13,TRBV7-9
TGTGCCAGCAGCTCCCCAGCTAGCGGGGCAACATTCGAGCAGTACTTC,CASSSPASGATFEQYF,TRBD2,TRBJ2-7,-,16,TRBV28
TGTGCCAGCAGTTTAACTTTAGCGACTAACGAGCAGTACTTC,CASSLTLATNEQYF,-,TRBJ2-7,-,14,TRBV28
TGTGCCGGCAGACCGGGAGGCTTTAACTATGGCTACACCTTC,CAGRPGGFNYGYTF,-,TRBJ1-2,once,14,TRBV6-1
TGTGCCAGCTCAGCACAGGGGGGGGACACTGAAGCTTTCTTT,CASSAQGGDTEAFF,TRBD1,TRBJ1-1,-,14,TRBV18
TGTGCCAGCAGTTCACCCCCGGTGGTAGCCCCCCTTGGGACAGATACGCAGTATTTT,CASSSPPVVAPLGTDTQYF,-,TRBJ2-3,-,19,TRBV27
TGTGCCAGCAGTGATGACAGGGTGTGGACCAACGAGCAGTACTTC,CASSDDRVWTNEQYF,TRBD1,TRBJ2-7,-,15,TRBV2
TGTGCCAGCAGCTTGGTACACAGGAAAGACCTCGATACGCAGTATTTT,CASSLVHRKDLDTQYF,-,TRBJ2-3,-,16,TRBV5-6
TGTGCCAGCACATCCGAGGGATCCTCTGGAAACACCATATATTTT,CASTSEGSSGNTIYF,-,TRBJ1-3,-,15,TRBV28
TGTGCCAGCAGCTTGGCAGGCGGGAGCTCCTACGAGCAGTACTTC,CASSLAGGSSYEQYF,TRBD2,TRBJ2-7,once,15,TRBV5-8
TGTGCCAGCAGCATGACCCCGCGCGCGGCGAACACCGGGGAGCTGTTTTTT,CASSMTPRAANTGELFF,-,TRBJ2-2,-,17,TRBV27
TGTGCTAGTGGTTTGGTACTGAGGGGGAGGGACACTGAAGCTTTCTTT,CASGLVLRGRDTEAFF,-,TRBJ1-1,-,16,TRBV12-5
TGCGCCAGCAGCGGGGGACTAGCGGGAGGGCCTCCAACCTACGAGCAGTACTTC,CASSGGLAGGPPTYEQYF,TRBD2,TRBJ2-7,-,18,TRBV5-1
TGCGCCAGCAGCCGGCCGGGACAGGGAAGCGACGAGCAGTACTTC,CASSRPGQGSDEQYF,TRBD1,TRBJ2-7,-,15,TRBV4-1
TGTGCCATCAGTACCGGGACAGGAATCAATCAGCCCCAGCATTTT,CAISTGTGINQPQHF,TRBD1,TRBJ1-5,-,15,TRBV10-3
TGCAGCGTTGAATACGGCAGGCGCGGGACCGGGGAGCTGTTTTTT,CSVEYGRRGTGELFF,-,TRBJ2-2,-,15,TRBV29-1
TGTGCCACCGTTAGCGGGAGTCACACCGGGGAGCTGTTTTTT,CATVSGSHTGELFF,TRBD2,TRBJ2-2,-,14,TRBV10-3
TGTGCCAGCAGCGTAGTTAAAAGCGGGCGCTCCTACAATGAGCAGTTCTTC,CASSVVKSGRSYNEQFF,-,TRBJ2-1,-,17,TRBV9
TGTGCCAGCAGCTTAGAGATAGCGGGAGGTAACAATGAGCAGTTCTTC,CASSLEIAGGNNEQFF,TRBD2,TRBJ2-1,-,16,TRBV11-2
TGTGCCAGCTCCCGAGTAGTAGCAGATACGCAGTATTTT,CASSRVVADTQYF,-,TRBJ2-3,-,13,TRBV18
TGTGCCAGCATGCGGGGAGGGGGAAGAACTGAAGCTTTCTTT,CASMRGGGRTEAFF,-,TRBJ1-1,-,14,TRBV27
TGTGCCAGCAGCTTGGGGACAGGGGGATCGTTACATGGCTACACCTTC,CASSLGTGGSLHGYTF,TRBD1,TRBJ1-2,-,16,TRBV5-4
TGTGCCAGCAGCTCCATTACCGGGGAGCTGTTTTTT,CASSSITGELFF,-,TRBJ2-2,-,12,TRBV7-8
TGTGCCAGTAGTTCCGTCTCGGCGGGCCCACAAGAGACCCAGTACTTC,CASSSVSAGPQETQYF,-,TRBJ2-5,-,16,TRBV19
TGTGCCAGCAGTCCGCCCGGACAGGACGATCGGTACTTC,CASSPPGQDDRYF,TRBD1,TRBJ2-7,-,13,TRBV6-5
TGCAGTGCCCCGTACAATGAGCAGTTCTTC,CSAPYNEQFF,-,TRBJ2-1,-,10,TRBV20-1
TGTGCCAGCTCACCAGGGCAAAGCTCCTACAATGAGCAGTTCTTC,CASSPGQSSYNEQFF,-,TRBJ2-1,-,15,TRBV18
TGCGCCAGCAGTGACCGAGATACAGGGGGCACTGAAGCTTTCTTT,CASSDRDTGGTEAFF,TRBD1,TRBJ1-1,-,15,TRBV10-2
TGTGCCAGCAGCCAACCCCAGACGGGACAGTTCAACGAGCAGTACTTC,CASSQPQTGQFNEQYF,TRBD1,TRBJ2-7,-,16,TRBV4-2
TGTGCCAGCTCACCATTGGACAGGGGGCTGGGCTACACCTTC,CASSPLDRGLGYTF,TRBD1,TRBJ1-2,-,14,TRBV18
TGTGCCAGCAGTTCCTCCGGGACAGCCTCCTACGAGCAGTACTTC,CASSSSGTASYEQYF,TRBD1,TRBJ2-7,-,15,TRBV27
TGTGCCAGCAGCTTAGTTGCCGGAGAGACCCAGTACTTC,CASSLVAGETQYF,-,TRBJ2-5,once,13,TRBV11-2
TGTGCCAGCAGTCTTGACGCGGTTCCTTATGGCTACACCTTC,CASSLDAVPYGYTF,-,TRBJ1-2,-,14,TRBV2
TGTGCCAGCAGTTTCGACAGAAACACCGGGGAGCTGTTTTTT,CASSFDRNTGELFF,-,TRBJ2-2,-,14,TRBV6-6
TGTGCCAGCGTCTCCGGGGTCACGGAGTACGAGCAGTACTTC,CASVSGVTEYEQYF,-,TRBJ2-7,-,14,TRBV2
TGTGCCAGCAGCCTAAGGGGGAGAACCCCGAACACCGGGGAGCTGTTTTTT,CASSLRGRTPNTGELFF,-,TRBJ2-2,-,17,TRBV11-2